Below, one T cell receptor (beta chain) is given with its context. The antigen is not known. The data were obtained in a study of shared clonotypes between healthy human individuals. Study-wide results and caveats: Clonotype sharing among donors was thought likely to change with sequencing depth.

The CDR3 runs to 18 residues. Germline loops: CDR1 SQVTM, CDR2 ANQGSEA. Losses at the gene ends were 6 bases for V and 3 bases for J; bases not matched to a gene: 11. Terminally differentiated effector memory CD45RA+ cells were left out of the naive CD8 fraction, which was CD45RO-negative and positively selected for CCR7. The repertoire was sequenced with immunoSEQ multiplex PCR; TCRdb's copy has only in-frame clones and lacks some. The sample lists roughly 2,000,000 clones; around 93% were seen once. The clonotype was recovered from a man between 18 and 35 years old in good health. Some clones in this sample may be carry-over from other donors' samples. Sequences were obtained from naive CD8+ T cells from PBMCs. The rearrangement joins TRBV29-1 to TRBJ2-1; 16 nucleotides align to TRBD2. CDR3 sequence (DNA): TGCAGCGTCGTCGAGGGACTAGCGGGAGGGCCCTTCTACAATGAGCAGTTCTTC. Its protein is CSVVEGLAGGPFYNEQFF.